This paragraph reports one T cell receptor beta chain. As yet, its antigen is unknown. The repertoire was sequenced with immunoSEQ multiplex PCR; TCRdb's copy has only in-frame clones and lacks some. The table has some 110,000 clones, about 89% seen once. The data are from a study of PD-L1 blockade in urothelial cancer. Study-wide context: Previous chemotherapy exposure amounted to 0 to 3 regimens for patients. Regarding the study as a whole: Patients with below-median pretreatment blood clonality survived longer. The study found that durable-benefit patients expanded tumor-associated blood clones more at 3 weeks.

The sample's time point: peripheral blood 6 weeks after treatment start. The sequenced sample was PBMCs, obtained around atezolizumab (anti-PD-L1) treatment. The origin of this receptor is a man in his sixties with urothelial cancer.

In DNA, the CDR3 is TGTGCCAGCAGTGAATTGTTGGGGGCTTACACTGAAGCTTTCTTT. It codes for CASSELLGAYTEAFF. This chain joins TRBV6-1 and TRBJ1-1, with D maybe TRBD1 (6 bases). Germline values: CDR1 MNHNS, CDR2 SASEGT. Trimming stripped 2 bases from V and 3 bases from J, with 13 bases between. This CDR3 comprises 15 residues.